Shown below are 14 T cell receptor beta chains from a single sample sequenced in a study of control samples from healthy donors and cancer patients. Sequencing was performed with immunoSEQ multiplex PCR; in TCRdb, only in-frame clones are kept and a portion is missing. In the table there are 150,000 to 200,000 clones, roughly nine tenths of which are singletons. Sequencing was done on a sample of blood. All receptors come from a young man in good health.

The chain joins TRBV29-1 to TRBJ1-2; D not resolved. V gave up 4 bases and J gave up 0 bases, with 9 bases separating them. This CDR3 has 13 amino acids. Germline V CDR1 and CDR2: SQVTM, ANQGSEA. The DNA of the CDR3 is TGCAGCGTTGTTCGGGATCCTAACTATGGCTACACCTTC. Translating it yields CSVVRDPNYGYTF.

This clone was seen only once. The chain employs TRBV19 and TRBJ2-7; 10 bases map to TRBD1. Trimming removed 4 bases from V and 2 bases from J; junction bases left unmatched: 2. Germline V CDR1 and CDR2: LNHDA, SQIVND (reference sequence). This CDR3 has 14 residues. The CDR3 region has the DNA TGTGCCAGTAGTAGTGGACAGGGGGCCTACGAGCAGTACTTC. Its protein is CASSSGQGAYEQYF.

The chain carries TRBV21-1 and TRBJ2-5; the table assigns TRBD1, which was not confirmed against the DNA. TRBV21-1 is shown as a pseudogene. The CDR3 is 11 residues long. CDR3 residues: CASSNFTPQYF. Written as DNA, the CDR3 is TGTGCCAGCAGCAACTTTACACCGCAGTACTTC.

This clone was counted a few times. V usage is TRBV29-1 and J usage is TRBJ2-7; D gene uncertain. V gave up 6 bases and J gave up 0 bases, with 9 bases separating them. CDR3 size: 12 residues. Germline V gene sequence: CDR1 SQVTM, CDR2 ANQGSEA. CDR3 sequence reads: CSVVLYSYEQYF. The DNA of the CDR3 is TGCAGCGTAGTCCTCTACTCCTACGAGCAGTACTTC.

This chain links TRBV7-9 with TRBJ1-1, with 7 bases identical to TRBD1. The CDR3 is made up of 14 amino acids. CDR1 and CDR2 (germline): SEHNR, FQNEAQ (reference sequence). V gave up 5 bases and J gave up 5 bases; unmatched junction bases: 8. The CDR3 loop is CASSPRGGGTEAFF. Written as DNA, the CDR3 is TGTGCCAGCAGCCCTCGAGGGGGCGGGACTGAAGCTTTCTTT.

The V call is TRBV27, the J call TRBJ2-2, with D possibly being TRBD1 (5 bases). Germline CDR1 MNHEY, CDR2 SMNVEV (reference sequence). Trimming stripped 2 bases from V and 5 bases from J, with 18 bases between. This CDR3 contains 17 residues. DNA of the CDR3: TGTGCCAGCAGTTTAAGGTTTGGGCAGGGTGTGACCGGGGAGCTGTTTTTT. As protein: CASSLRFGQGVTGELFF.

The gene calls are TRBV12-3 or TRBV12-4 and TRBJ1-2; no clear D gene. Between the trimmed V and J ends, which lost 7 bases and 4 bases, there was a span of 13 bases. The CDR3 runs to 13 residues. This CDR3 is CASTPLVGYGYTF. DNA of the CDR3: TGTGCCAGCACCCCACTAGTCGGCTATGGCTACACCTTC.

CDR3 sequence (DNA): TGTGCCAGCACCCCCGGGGGACCCAATGAGCAGTTCTTC. It translates to CASTPGGPNEQFF. The chain carries TRBV28 and TRBJ2-1; tentative D call: TRBD2 (6 bases). Between the trimmed V and J ends, which lost 7 bases and 6 bases, there was a span of 13 bases. Per germline, CDR1 MDHEN and CDR2 SYDVKM. The CDR3 has 13 amino acids.

The rearrangement joins TRBV11-3 to TRBJ2-2; D unclear. This CDR3 comprises 13 residues. Germline lookup yields CDR1 SGHNT and CDR2 YENEEA. Trimming shortened V by 5 bases and J by 1 base, and 5 bases separated the two germline ends. DNA of the CDR3: TGTGCCAGCAGCCTAAGGAACACCGGGGAGCTGTTTTTT. Its protein is CASSLRNTGELFF.

The chain is built from TRBV27 and TRBJ2-7; 9 bases match TRBD1. Germline CDR1 MNHEY, CDR2 SMNVEV (reference sequence). The CDR3 is 13 amino acids. The V gene end was trimmed by 5 bases and the J gene end by 7 bases; junction bases not matched to a gene: 6. Written as DNA, the CDR3 is TGTGCCAGCAGTAAACAGGGGGCGGAAGAGCAGTACTTC. This codes for CASSKQGAEEQYF.

This chain uses TRBV5-1 with TRBJ2-1, with 13 bases lining up with TRBD2. This CDR3 contains 15 residues. V was clipped by 3 bases and J by 10 bases; unmatched bases: 7. Per germline, CDR1 SGHRS and CDR2 YFSETQ. The CDR3 is CASSSRLAGGNEQFF. DNA for the CDR3: TGCGCCAGCAGCTCCCGACTAGCGGGGGGTAACGAGCAGTTCTTC. Full variable domain (rest looked up from reference TRBV5-1 and TRBJ2-1): KAGVTQTPRYLIKTRGQQVTLSCSPISGHRSVSWYQQTPGQGLQFLFEYFSETQRNKGNFPGRFSGRQFSNSRSEMNVSTLELGDSALYLCASSSRLAGGNEQFFGPGTRLTVL.

The gene calls are TRBV4-3 and TRBJ2-5; D is possibly TRBD1 (5 bases). Trimming stripped 4 bases from V and 1 base from J, with 13 bases between. The germline V gene encodes CDR1 LGHNA and CDR2 YSLEER. The CDR3 loop spans 15 amino acids. CDR3 sequence reads: CASSPQVSLQETQYF. The CDR3 DNA reads as TGCGCCAGCAGCCCACAGGTTAGCCTCCAAGAGACCCAGTACTTC.

This clone was counted a few times. This chain connects TRBV6-5 to TRBJ1-2, with TRBD1 identical over 8 bases. This CDR3 has 15 residues. Germline lookup yields CDR1 MNHEY and CDR2 SVGAGI. The junction had 11 bases not matched to a gene; V was cut back by 4 bases and J by 7 bases. CDR3 sequence (DNA): TGTGCCAGCAGTTCCATCCCAGGGGGCCTTGGTGGCTACACCTTC. Encoded protein: CASSSIPGGLGGYTF.

Only a few counts were recorded for this clone. J is TRBJ1-5 and V is TRBV19; tentatively, D is TRBD1 (5 bases). The V end lost 4 bases, the J end lost 5 bases, and 18 bases lay between the germline ends. CDR1 is LNHDA and CDR2 is SQIVND in the germline V gene (reference sequence). The CDR3 length is 16 residues. CDR3 in amino acids: CASSTLSSGFDQPQHF. The CDR3 DNA reads TGTGCCAGTAGTACTCTCTCCTCAGGGTTCGATCAGCCCCAGCATTTT.